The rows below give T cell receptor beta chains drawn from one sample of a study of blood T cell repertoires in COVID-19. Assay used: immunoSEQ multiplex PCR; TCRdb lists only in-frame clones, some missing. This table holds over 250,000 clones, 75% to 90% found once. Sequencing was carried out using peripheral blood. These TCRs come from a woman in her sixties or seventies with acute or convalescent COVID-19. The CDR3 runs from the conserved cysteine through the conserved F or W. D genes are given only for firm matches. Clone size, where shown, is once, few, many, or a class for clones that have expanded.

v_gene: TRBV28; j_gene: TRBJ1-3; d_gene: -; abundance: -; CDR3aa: CASSLGVRGNTIYF; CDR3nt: TGTGCCAGCAGTTTAGGAGTCCGTGGAAACACCATATATTTT
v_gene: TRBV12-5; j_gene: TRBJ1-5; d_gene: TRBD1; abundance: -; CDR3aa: CASRGTGAYQPQHF; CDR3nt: TGTGCTAGCCGGGGGACAGGGGCTTATCAGCCCCAGCATTTT
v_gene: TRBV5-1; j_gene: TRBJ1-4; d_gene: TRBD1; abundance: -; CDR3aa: CASSLGQFNEKLFF; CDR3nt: TGCGCCAGCAGCCTGGGACAGTTTAATGAAAAACTGTTTTTT
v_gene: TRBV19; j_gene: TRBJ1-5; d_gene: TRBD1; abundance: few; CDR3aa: CASSTNNRGPNQPQHF; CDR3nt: TGTGCCAGTAGTACCAACAACAGGGGGCCCAATCAGCCCCAGCATTTT
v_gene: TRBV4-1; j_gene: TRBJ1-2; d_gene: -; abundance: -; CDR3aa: CASSQGGNNYGYTF; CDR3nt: TGCGCCAGCAGCCAAGGAGGGAATAACTATGGCTACACCTTC
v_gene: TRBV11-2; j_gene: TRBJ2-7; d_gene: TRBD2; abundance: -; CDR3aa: CASSLAGGFSQQYF; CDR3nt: TGTGCCAGCAGCTTAGCGGGGGGTTTTTCGCAGCAGTACTTC
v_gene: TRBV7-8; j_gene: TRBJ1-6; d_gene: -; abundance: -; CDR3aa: CASSAGERSPLHF; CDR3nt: TGTGCCAGCAGCGCTGGAGAGCGATCACCCCTCCACTTT
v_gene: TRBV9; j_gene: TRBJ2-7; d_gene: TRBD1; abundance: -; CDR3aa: CASSVEGQGTEQYF; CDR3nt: TGTGCCAGCAGCGTAGAGGGACAGGGAACCGAGCAGTACTTC
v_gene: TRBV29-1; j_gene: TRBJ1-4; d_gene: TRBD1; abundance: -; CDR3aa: CSGQGAATNEKLFF; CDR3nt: TGCAGCGGACAGGGGGCTGCAACTAATGAAAAACTGTTTTTT
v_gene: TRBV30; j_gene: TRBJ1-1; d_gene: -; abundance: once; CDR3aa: CAWSPIMNTEAFF; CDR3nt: TGTGCCTGGAGCCCTATAATGAACACTGAAGCTTTCTTT
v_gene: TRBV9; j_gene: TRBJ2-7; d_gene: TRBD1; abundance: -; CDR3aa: CASSPQGAGEQYF; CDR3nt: TGTGCCAGCAGCCCCCAGGGGGCGGGCGAGCAGTACTTC
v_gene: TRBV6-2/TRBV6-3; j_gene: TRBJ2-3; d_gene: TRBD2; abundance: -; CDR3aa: CASSLLAGYTDTQYF; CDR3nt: TGTGCCAGCAGTCTCCTAGCGGGGTACACAGATACGCAGTATTTT
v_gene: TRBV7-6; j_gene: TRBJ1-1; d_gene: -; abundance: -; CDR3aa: CASSLTHVSANTEAFF; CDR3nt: TGTGCCAGCAGCTTAACCCACGTCAGCGCGAACACTGAAGCTTTCTTT
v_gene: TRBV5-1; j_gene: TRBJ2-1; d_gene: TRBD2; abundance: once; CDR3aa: CASSLPGLAGFNEQFF; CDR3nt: TGCGCCAGCAGCCTGCCCGGGCTAGCGGGGTTCAATGAGCAGTTCTTC
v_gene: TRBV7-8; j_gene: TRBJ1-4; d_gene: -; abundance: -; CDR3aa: CASTTNTGSRTNEKLFF; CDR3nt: TGTGCCAGCACCACAAACACGGGGAGTAGGACTAATGAAAAACTGTTTTTT
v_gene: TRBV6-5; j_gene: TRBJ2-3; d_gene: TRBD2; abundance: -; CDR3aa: CASSSPLAGVGDTQYF; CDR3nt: TGTGCCAGCAGTTCCCCACTAGCGGGGGTAGGAGATACGCAGTATTTT
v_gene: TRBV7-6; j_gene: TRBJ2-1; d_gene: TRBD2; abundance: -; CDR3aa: CASSQLAGGDEQFF; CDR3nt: TGTGCCAGCAGTCAACTAGCGGGGGGAGATGAGCAGTTCTTC
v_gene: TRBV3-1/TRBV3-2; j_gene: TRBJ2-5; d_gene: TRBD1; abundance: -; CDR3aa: CASNYPGTEETQYF; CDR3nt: TGTGCCAGCAATTATCCCGGGACAGAAGAGACCCAGTACTTC
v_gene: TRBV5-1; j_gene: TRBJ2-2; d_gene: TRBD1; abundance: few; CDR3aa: CASSYDRGTGELFF; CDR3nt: TGCGCCAGCAGCTATGACAGGGGCACCGGGGAGCTGTTTTTT
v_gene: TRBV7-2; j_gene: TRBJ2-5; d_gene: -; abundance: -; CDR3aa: CASSLGRGWETQYF; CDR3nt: TGTGCCAGCAGCTTAGGTCGCGGTTGGGAGACCCAGTACTTC
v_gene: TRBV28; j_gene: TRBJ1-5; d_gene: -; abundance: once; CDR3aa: CASSLEEDSQPQHF; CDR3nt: TGTGCCAGCAGTTTAGAAGAGGACAGTCAGCCCCAGCATTTT
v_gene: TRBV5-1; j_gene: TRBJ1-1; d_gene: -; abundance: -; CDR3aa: CASSLSSMNTEAFF; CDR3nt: TGCGCCAGCAGCTTGTCCAGTATGAACACTGAAGCTTTCTTT
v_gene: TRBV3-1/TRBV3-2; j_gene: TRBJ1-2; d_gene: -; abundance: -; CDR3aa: CASRISTGPGYTF; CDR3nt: TGTGCCAGCAGGATCAGCACAGGGCCTGGCTACACCTTC
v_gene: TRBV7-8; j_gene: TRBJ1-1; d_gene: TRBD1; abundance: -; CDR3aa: CASSPRTGGGTEAFF; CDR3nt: TGTGCCAGCAGCCCTCGGACAGGGGGTGGCACTGAAGCTTTCTTT
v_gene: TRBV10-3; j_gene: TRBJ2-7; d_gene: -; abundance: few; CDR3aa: CAISEGTTGGYEQYF; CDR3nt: TGTGCCATCAGTGAGGGAACCACCGGAGGATACGAGCAGTACTTC
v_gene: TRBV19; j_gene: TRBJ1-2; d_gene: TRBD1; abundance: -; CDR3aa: CASRPTGTGGAGGYTF; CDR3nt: TGTGCCAGTAGGCCAACCGGGACAGGGGGCGCGGGGGGCTACACCTTC
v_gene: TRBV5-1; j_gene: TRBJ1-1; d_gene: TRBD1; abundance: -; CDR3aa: CASSLSGTGVPEAFF; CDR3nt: TGCGCCAGCAGCCTCTCCGGGACAGGCGTCCCTGAAGCTTTCTTT
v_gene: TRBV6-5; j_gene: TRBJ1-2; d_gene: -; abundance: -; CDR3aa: CASSQVATYGYTF; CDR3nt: TGTGCCAGCTCCCAGGTGGCTACCTATGGCTACACCTTC
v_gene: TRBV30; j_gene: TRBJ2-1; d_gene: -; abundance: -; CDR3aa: CASGSGSTGEQFF; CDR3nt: TGTGCCTCCGGGTCTGGGTCCACGGGGGAGCAGTTCTTC
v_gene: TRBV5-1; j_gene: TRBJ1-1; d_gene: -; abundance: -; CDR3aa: CASSPAGGRLNTEAFF; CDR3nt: TGCGCCAGCAGCCCCGCTGGGGGCAGACTGAACACTGAAGCTTTCTTT
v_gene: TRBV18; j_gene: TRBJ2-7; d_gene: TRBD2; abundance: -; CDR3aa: CASSPDGLAGEQYF; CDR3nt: TGTGCCAGCTCACCCGACGGACTAGCCGGCGAGCAGTACTTC
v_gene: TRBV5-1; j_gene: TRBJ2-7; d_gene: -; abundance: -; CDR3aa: CASSLRGYEQYF; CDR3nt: TGCGCCAGCAGCTTACGGGGCTACGAGCAGTACTTC
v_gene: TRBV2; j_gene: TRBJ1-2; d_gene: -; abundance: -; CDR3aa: CASQGILNYGYTF; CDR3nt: TGTGCCAGCCAGGGAATCTTAAACTATGGCTACACCTTC
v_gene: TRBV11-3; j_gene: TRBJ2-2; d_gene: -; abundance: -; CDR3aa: CASSLTGPRELFF; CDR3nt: TGTGCCAGCAGCCTCACGGGTCCGCGGGAGCTGTTTTTT
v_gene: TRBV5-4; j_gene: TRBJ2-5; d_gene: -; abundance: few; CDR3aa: CASSLAGSSETQYF; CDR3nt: TGTGCCAGCAGCTTGGCGGGTAGCTCGGAGACCCAGTACTTC
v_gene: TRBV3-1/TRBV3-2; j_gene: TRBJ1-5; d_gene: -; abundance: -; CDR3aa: CASSQGGGNQPQHF; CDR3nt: TGTGCCAGCAGCCAAGGCGGTGGGAATCAGCCCCAGCATTTT
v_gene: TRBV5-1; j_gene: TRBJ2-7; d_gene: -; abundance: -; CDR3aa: CASSSGGQGYEQYF; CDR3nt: TGCGCCAGCAGCTCCGGGGGGCAGGGCTACGAGCAGTACTTC
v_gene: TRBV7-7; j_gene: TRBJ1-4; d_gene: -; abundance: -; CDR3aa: CASSLRRGEGEKLFF; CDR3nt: TGTGCCAGCAGCTTACGGCGGGGCGAGGGGGAAAAACTGTTTTTT
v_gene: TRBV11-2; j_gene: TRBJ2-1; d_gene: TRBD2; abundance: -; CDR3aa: CASSSIAGGLYNEQFF; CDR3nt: TGTGCCAGCAGCTCCATAGCGGGGGGGCTCTACAATGAGCAGTTCTTC
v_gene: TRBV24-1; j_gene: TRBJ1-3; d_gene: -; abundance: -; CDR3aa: CATSDPRDYFNTIYF; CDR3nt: TGTGCCACCAGTGATCCCCGGGACTATTTCAACACCATATATTTT
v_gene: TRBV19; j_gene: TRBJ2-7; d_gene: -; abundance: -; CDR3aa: CASRGRGPSYEQYF; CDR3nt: TGTGCCAGTAGAGGGCGGGGTCCCTCCTACGAGCAGTACTTC
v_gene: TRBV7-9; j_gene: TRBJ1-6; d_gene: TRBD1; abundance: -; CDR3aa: CASSVTGEGMVPLHF; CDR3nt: TGTGCCAGCAGCGTGACAGGGGAGGGAATGGTACCCCTCCACTTT
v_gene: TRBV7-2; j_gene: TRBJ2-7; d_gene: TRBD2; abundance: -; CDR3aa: CASSSRGGFDEQYF; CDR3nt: TGTGCCAGCAGCTCGCGGGGGGGCTTTGACGAGCAGTACTTC
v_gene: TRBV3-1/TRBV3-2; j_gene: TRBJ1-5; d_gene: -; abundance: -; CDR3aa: CASSQGESNQPQHF; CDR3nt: TGTGCCAGCAGCCAAGGGGAGAGTAATCAGCCCCAGCATTTT
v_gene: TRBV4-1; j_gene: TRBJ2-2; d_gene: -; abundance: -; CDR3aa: CASQSLGQLTGELFF; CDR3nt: TGCGCCAGCCAATCTCTAGGACAGCTAACCGGGGAGCTGTTTTTT
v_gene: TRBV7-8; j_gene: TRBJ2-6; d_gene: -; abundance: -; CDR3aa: CASSFLNRAGANVLTF; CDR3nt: TGTGCCAGCAGTTTTCTGAACAGGGCTGGGGCCAACGTCCTGACTTTC
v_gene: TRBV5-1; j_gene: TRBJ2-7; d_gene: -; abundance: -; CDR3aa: CASSPSGEYEQYF; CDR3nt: TGCGCCAGCAGCCCGTCGGGAGAGTACGAGCAGTACTTC
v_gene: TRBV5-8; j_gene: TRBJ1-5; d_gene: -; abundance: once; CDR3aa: CASSIWTDNGPQHF; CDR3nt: TGTGCCAGCAGCATTTGGACAGACAACGGGCCCCAGCATTTT
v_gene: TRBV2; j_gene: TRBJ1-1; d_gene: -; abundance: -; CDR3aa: CASSEGLGGEEAFF; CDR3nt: TGTGCCAGCAGTGAAGGCTTAGGGGGAGAGGAAGCTTTCTTT
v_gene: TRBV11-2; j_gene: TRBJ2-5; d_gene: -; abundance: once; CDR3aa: CASSSLARLGQETQYF; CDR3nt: TGTGCCAGCAGCTCACTAGCCCGGCTGGGCCAAGAGACCCAGTACTTC
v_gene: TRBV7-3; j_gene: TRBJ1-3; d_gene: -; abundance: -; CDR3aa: CASSSDGGSGNTIYF; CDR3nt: TGTGCCAGCAGCTCGGACGGAGGCTCTGGAAACACCATATATTTT
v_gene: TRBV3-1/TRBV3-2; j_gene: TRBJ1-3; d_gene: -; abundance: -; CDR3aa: CASSQARGSGNTIYF; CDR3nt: TGTGCCAGCAGCCAAGCAAGGGGCTCTGGAAACACCATATATTTT
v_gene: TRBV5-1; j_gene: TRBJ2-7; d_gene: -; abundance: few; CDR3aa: CASRSRVQSDEQYF; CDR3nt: TGCGCCAGCAGGAGCCGGGTTCAGTCTGACGAGCAGTACTTC
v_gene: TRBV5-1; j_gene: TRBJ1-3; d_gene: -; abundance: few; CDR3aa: CASSLTGRGNTIYF; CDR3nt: TGCGCCAGCAGCTTGACCGGTCGGGGAAACACCATATATTTT
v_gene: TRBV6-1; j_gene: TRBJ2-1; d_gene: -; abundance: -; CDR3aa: CASSENGLASHEQFF; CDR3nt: TGTGCCAGCAGTGAAAATGGCCTCGCCTCACATGAGCAGTTCTTC
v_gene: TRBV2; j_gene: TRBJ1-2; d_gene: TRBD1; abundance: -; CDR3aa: CASSGTGGVGGYTF; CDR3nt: TGTGCCAGCAGTGGGACAGGGGGAGTAGGTGGCTACACCTTC
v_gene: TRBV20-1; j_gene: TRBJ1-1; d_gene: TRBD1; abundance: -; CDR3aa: CSASRSGGTEAFF; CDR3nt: TGCAGTGCTAGTCGGTCAGGGGGCACTGAAGCTTTCTTT
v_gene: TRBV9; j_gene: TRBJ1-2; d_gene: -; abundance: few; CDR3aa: CASSALGQSYGYTF; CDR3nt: TGTGCCAGCAGCGCCCTCGGACAGTCCTATGGCTACACCTTC
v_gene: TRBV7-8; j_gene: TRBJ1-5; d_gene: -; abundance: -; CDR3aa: CASSPPLRQGPNQPQHF; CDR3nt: TGTGCCAGCAGCCCCCCCTTACGTCAGGGCCCTAATCAGCCCCAGCATTTT
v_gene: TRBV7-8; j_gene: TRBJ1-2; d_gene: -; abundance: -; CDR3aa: CASSLESTAGGYTF; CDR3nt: TGTGCCAGCAGCTTAGAATCGACAGCCGGTGGCTACACCTTC